A single sample gave rise to the 21 T cell receptor beta chains below, sequenced in a study of T cell responses to AZD1222 COVID-19 vaccine. Assay: immunoSEQ multiplex PCR; the TCRdb copy retains only in-frame clones and omits some. The sample contains some 160,000 clones, roughly 92% of which appear only once. The sequencing here drew on peripheral blood, taken on day 0 of AZD1222 vaccination. These receptors all come from an adult in good health.

The CDR3 region is CASSATGNTEAFF. The CDR3 DNA is TGTGCCAGCAGCGCCACAGGGAACACTGAAGCTTTCTTT. The chain uses TRBV7-3 and TRBJ1-1, with D possibly TRBD1 on 5 matching bases. The CDR3 covers 13 residues. In germline, CDR1 is SGHTA, CDR2 FQGTGA. Trimming stripped 5 bases from V and 1 base from J, with 8 bases between.

The chain employs TRBV5-1 and TRBJ2-5, with 7 bases fitting TRBD2. CDR1 SGHRS and CDR2 YFSETQ come from the germline V gene. After removal of 5 bases from V and 4 bases from J, the junction contained 11 bases not matched to a gene. The CDR3 has 15 residues. The CDR3 reads CASRLAHHWGETQYF. The CDR3 DNA follows: TGCGCCAGCAGACTAGCGCATCACTGGGGAGAGACCCAGTACTTC.

The chain combines TRBV12-3 or TRBV12-4 with TRBJ1-1, with D possibly matching TRBD1 (6 bases). V gave up 6 bases and J gave up 3 bases, with 11 bases separating them. The CDR3 consists of 13 residues. The CDR3 loop reads CASRPRGHTEAFF. The DNA of the CDR3 is TGTGCCAGCAGACCCAGGGGCCACACTGAAGCTTTCTTT.

The chain carries TRBV27 and TRBJ1-2; 7 nucleotides match TRBD1. The ends lost 2 bases at V and 8 bases at J; junction bases unmatched: 5. The CDR3 consists of 13 residues. Germline CDR1 is MNHEY and CDR2 is SMNVEV (reference sequence). This chain's CDR3 is CASSLRQGGGYTF. The CDR3 DNA is TGTGCCAGCAGTTTACGGCAGGGGGGAGGCTACACCTTC.

This clone came up once. The chain combines TRBV6-1 with TRBJ1-5; D perhaps matches TRBD1 (5 bases). The CDR3 totals 15 residues. Trimming stripped 1 base from V and 4 bases from J, with 11 bases between. CDR1 and CDR2 (germline): MNHNS, SASEGT. For the CDR3, the DNA is TGTGCCAGCAGTGAAGTAGGCAGGGATAATCAGCCCCAGCATTTT. Translated, it gives CASSEVGRDNQPQHF.

The chain joins TRBV27 to TRBJ2-7, with D perhaps TRBD2 (5 bases). The V end was cut by 3 bases, the J end by 5 bases, with 17 bases between. The CDR3 is 15 residues long. Germline CDR1 is MNHEY and CDR2 is SMNVEV (reference sequence). CDR3 coding DNA: TGTGCCAGCAGTTTCCGGAAACTAGGATTCCACGAGCAGTACTTC. This sequence encodes CASSFRKLGFHEQYF.

The V and J genes are TRBV6-5 and TRBJ2-1; a possible D gene is TRBD1 (5 bases). V gave up 0 bases and J gave up 9 bases, with 12 bases separating them. This CDR3 spans 14 amino acids. Per germline, CDR1 MNHEY and CDR2 SVGAGI. CDR3 bases: TGTGCCAGCAGTTACTCGAAGTCAGGGCCTGAGCAGTTCTTC. Translated, it gives CASSYSKSGPEQFF.

The chain couples TRBV19 to TRBJ2-4; TRBD1 or TRBD2 may be the D gene (5 bases each). V lost 1 base to trimming and J lost 6 bases, with 16 bases between them. In germline, CDR1 is LNHDA, CDR2 SQIVND (reference sequence). The CDR3 has 16 residues. This CDR3 reads CASSIGTPGALNIQYF. CDR3 nucleotide sequence: TGTGCCAGTAGTATAGGAACCCCCGGGGCCCTAAACATTCAGTACTTC.

The chain joins TRBV7-9 to TRBJ2-3, with D possibly TRBD2 on 5 matching bases. V dropped 5 bases and J dropped 3 bases, with 12 bases sitting between them. Germline-derived CDR1 and CDR2 are SEHNR and FQNEAQ (reference sequence). The CDR3 is 14 amino acids. The chain's CDR3 is CASSLGGLTDTQYF. The CDR3 DNA sequence: TGTGCCAGCAGCCTCGGCGGGTTGACAGATACGCAGTATTTT.

CDR3 sequence reads: CASSEAGAPGYGYTF. CDR3 DNA sequence: TGTGCCAGCAGTGAAGCGGGGGCCCCTGGGTATGGCTACACCTTC. J is TRBJ1-2 and V is TRBV6-1, with a weak D call TRBD1 (6 bases). Per the germline V gene, CDR1 is MNHNS and CDR2 is SASEGT. The ends were cut back, 0 bases at V and 5 bases at J, with 13 bases in the middle. The CDR3 loop spans 15 amino acids.

The chain carries TRBV7-2 and TRBJ2-5, with TRBD2 matching over 9 bases. The CDR3 loop spans 18 amino acids. Trimming removed 5 bases from V and 6 bases from J; junction bases left unmatched: 19. Germline loops: CDR1 SGHTA, CDR2 FQGNSA. CDR3 loop: CASSLEGLGLARPKTQYF. CDR3 DNA sequence: TGTGCCAGCAGCCTAGAGGGTCTGGGACTAGCCCGCCCAAAGACCCAGTACTTC. Combining the CDR3 with reference TRBV7-2 and TRBJ2-5 gives the whole variable domain GAGVSQSPSNKVTEKGKDVELRCDPISGHTALYWYRQSLGQGLEFLIYFQGNSAPDKSGLPSDRFSAERTGGSVSTLTIQRTQQEDSAVYLCASSLEGLGLARPKTQYFGPGTRLLVL.

V is TRBV5-1 and J is TRBJ2-1; 11 bases are shared with TRBD1. Trimming removed 7 bases from V and 4 bases from J; junction bases left unmatched: 13. Germline V gene lookup returns CDR1 SGHRS and CDR2 YFSETQ. This CDR3 has 17 amino acids. CDR3 protein: CASASPRGTGGYNEQFF. The CDR3 bases are TGCGCCAGCGCCTCCCCCCGCGGGACAGGGGGTTACAATGAGCAGTTCTTC.

This clone appeared a single time. Mismatch with germline at one junction end may stem from a read error. The chain is built from TRBV6-6 and TRBJ2-1; no firm D call. Germline loops: CDR1 MNHNY, CDR2 SVGAGI (reference sequence). The CDR3 is made up of 11 amino acids. The CDR3 is CVSSRTHGQFF. CDR3 coding DNA: TGTGTCAGCAGTCGTACGCATGGGCAGTTCTTC.

The CDR3 DNA follows: TGTGCCTGGAAAGGTGGGGGTGGAGTGGCCAAAAACATTCAGTACTTC. Its translation: CAWKGGGGVAKNIQYF. The J gene is TRBJ2-4, the V gene TRBV30, with D perhaps given as TRBD1 or TRBD2 (5 bases each). Germline V gene sequence: CDR1 GTSNPN, CDR2 SVGIG (reference sequence). The CDR3 covers 16 residues. V lost 4 bases and J 1 base, leaving 17 bases between the germline ends.

The CDR3 DNA sequence: TGTGCCTCCACCCCCCGCCTAGCGGTCCCACCCGACGGAGATACGCAGTATTTT. Amino acid sequence: CASTPRLAVPPDGDTQYF. The V call is TRBV27, the J call TRBJ2-3; 7 bases are a match to TRBD2. V lost 11 bases, J lost 5 bases, and 25 bases stayed unmatched. Germline lookup yields CDR1 MNHEY and CDR2 SMNVEV (reference sequence). CDR3 length: 18 amino acids.

The chain has TRBV3-1 (or the pseudogene TRBV3-2) and TRBJ2-7; 10 nucleotides match TRBD2. Trimming at V came to 4 bases and at J to 2 bases, leaving 8 bases not matched to a gene. Germline values: CDR1 LGHDT, CDR2 YNNKEL (reference sequence). This CDR3 is built from 16 residues. DNA for the CDR3: TGTGCCAGCAGCCCTAGCGGGAGAATAGGGACCTACGAGCAGTACTTC. Its protein product is CASSPSGRIGTYEQYF.

On this clone itself: An end of the junction does not agree with germline; a read error may underlie this. J is TRBJ1-3 and V is TRBV2; possibly TRBD1 for D (5 bases). Per the germline V gene, CDR1 is SNHLY and CDR2 is FYNNEI. The CDR3 extends over 13 amino acids. DNA for the CDR3: TGTGCCAGCTGTGAGGGGACTGGAAACACCATATATTTT. Its protein product is CASCEGTGNTIYF.

This chain uses TRBV24-1 with TRBJ2-5; 7 nucleotides match TRBD2. The CDR3 covers 15 residues. J was trimmed by 4 bases and V by 3 bases; bases with no gene match: 7. CDR1 KGHDR and CDR2 SFDVKD come from the germline V gene. The CDR3 spells CATSDPRTSVETQYF. The CDR3 DNA follows: TGTGCCACCAGTGATCCTCGGACTAGTGTAGAGACCCAGTACTTC.

The CDR3 loop is CARRLNQPQHF. The DNA of the CDR3 is TGTGCCCGTCGATTGAATCAGCCCCAGCATTTT. The chain employs TRBV24-1 and TRBJ1-5, with D hard to call. V was clipped by 12 bases and J by 4 bases, with 9 bases between them. This CDR3 region has 11 residues. Per germline, CDR1 KGHDR and CDR2 SFDVKD.

The V call is TRBV7-2, the J call TRBJ2-1; D is undetermined. The CDR3 consists of 13 residues. CDR1 is SGHTA, CDR2 FQGNSA, per germline. Trimming took 5 bases from V and 6 from J, leaving 11 bases between them. CDR3 DNA sequence: TGTGCCAGCAGCACGTGGAAGACCAATGAGCAGTTCTTC. Protein sequence: CASSTWKTNEQFF.

The chain combines TRBV7-6 with TRBJ2-7, with 9 positions matching TRBD1. From germline, CDR1 is SGHVS and CDR2 FNYEAQ. V shed 5 bases, J shed 0 bases, and the junction held 14 bases outside the gene matches. The CDR3 loop spans 18 amino acids. The CDR3 region is CASSPSIFGQGHSYEQYF. In nucleotides, the CDR3 is TGTGCCAGCAGCCCATCAATATTCGGACAGGGGCACTCCTACGAGCAGTACTTC.